The clone carrying this TCR beta chain was seen a few times. These data belong to a study of OX40 agonist ivuxolimab in advanced cancers. The germline CDR1 and CDR2 sequences are SGHRS and YFSETQ. There are 12 residues in the CDR3. The V end lost 3 bases, the J end lost 2 bases, and 6 bases lay between the germline ends. This table comes from immunoSEQ multiplex PCR, and its TCRdb copy is limited to in-frame clones, with some not included. Seen here are almost 85,000 clones, 89% observed once, and the top ten hold about 0.2%. The sequenced sample was CD4+ or CD8+ T cells sorted from blood, obtained in a trial of the OX40 agonist ivuxolimab. The genes are TRBV5-1 and TRBJ2-7, with unresolved D. The sequence came from an adult with an advanced solid tumor such as melanoma, head and neck, liver or kidney cancer. The DNA for the CDR3 is TGCGCCAGCAGCTCTGGAGCCTACGAGCAGTACTTC. Its protein product is CASSSGAYEQYF.